The T cell receptor beta chain under discussion was sequenced for a study of T cell changes during pregnancy in multiple sclerosis. This clone was recorded once. The germline gene is not matched at one end of the junction; a read error may be the cause. Other DNA sequences in the same sample also yield this CDR3. The V gene's germline CDR1 is MGHRA and CDR2 YSYEKL. The CDR3 totals 14 residues. Produced via immunoSEQ multiplex PCR; TCRdb's table is partial and in-frame only. The sample yields approximately 100,000 clones, more than 85% seen once. The input for sequencing was peripheral blood, taken after pregnancy. The sequence was obtained from a female donor with multiple sclerosis, enrolled in a pregnancy study. The chain couples TRBV4-1 to TRBJ2-1; possible D gene TRBD2, 6 bases. CDR3 bases: TGCGCCAGCAGCCAAGAGGGGGGTGACAATGAACAGTTCTTC. Protein product: CASSQEGGDNEQFF.